The 5 T cell receptor beta chains below come from one sample, sequenced in a study of T cells after somatic rescue of genetic block. Repertoires were generated with immunoSEQ multiplex PCR, while TCRdb's copy carries only in-frame clones and drops some. The data contain roughly 110,000 clones, around nine tenths of them singletons. The specimen was peripheral blood mononuclear cells (PBMCs). The source of these receptors is a young woman.

The genes are TRBV5-1 and TRBJ2-3, with unresolved D. Per the germline V gene, CDR1 is SGHRS and CDR2 is YFSETQ. V was trimmed by 7 bases and J by 4 bases, leaving 19 bases between them. There are 15 residues in the CDR3. CDR3 DNA sequence: TGCGCCAGCGGGCCTGGAGCCATATCCGCAGATACGCAGTATTTT. Its protein product is CASGPGAISADTQYF.

The chain has TRBV5-6 and TRBJ1-2, with no clear D. V gave up 0 bases and J gave up 8 bases, with 5 bases separating them. CDR3 length: 11 amino acids. Germline V gene data show CDR1 as SGHDT and CDR2 as YYEEEE. CDR3 amino acids: CASSLAAGYTF. CDR3 sequence (DNA): TGTGCCAGCAGCTTGGCAGCCGGCTACACCTTC.

V and J are TRBV6-5 and TRBJ1-3, with D perhaps TRBD1 (5 bases). Germline V gene lookup returns CDR1 MNHEY and CDR2 SVGAGI. V was shortened by 6 bases and J by 2 bases, with 8 bases between the two germline ends. The CDR3 covers 13 residues. This chain's CDR3 is CASRRQTGNTIYF. The CDR3 nucleotides read TGTGCCAGCAGGAGACAGACTGGAAACACCATATATTTT.

The chain uses TRBV12-5 and TRBJ1-5; D is uncertain. The germline V and J ends were trimmed by 0 bases and 5 bases, with 11 bases remaining between them. Germline V gene sequence: CDR1 LGHNT, CDR2 FRNRAP. The CDR3 is 15 amino acids. CDR3 sequence (DNA): TGTGCTAGTGGTTTGGTAGTCCGAGAGCATCAGCCCCAGCATTTT. Translated: CASGLVVREHQPQHF. Filled out from reference TRBV12-5 and TRBJ1-5, the complete variable domain reads DARVTQTPRHKVTEMGQEVTMRCQPILGHNTVFWYRQTMMQGLELLAYFRNRAPLDDSGMPKDRFSAEMPDATLATLKIQPSEPRDSAVYFCASGLVVREHQPQHFGDGTRLSIL.

This clone has more than one count but fewer than ten. The chain joins TRBV20-1 to TRBJ1-1; D not resolved. Germline loops: CDR1 DFQATT, CDR2 SNEGSKA (reference sequence). V was clipped by 6 bases and J by 1 base, with 6 bases between them. The CDR3 runs 11 residues. The CDR3 bases are TGCAGTGCAGCAGAGAACACTGAAGCTTTCTTT. This gives the protein CSAAENTEAFF.